A selection of T cell receptor beta chains follows, all from one sample in a study of cytomegalovirus exposure and HLA in healthy donors. Measured with immunoSEQ multiplex PCR; TCRdb has only the in-frame clones, and not every one. The repertoire holds 150,000 or so clones, roughly 10% seen once, with 1.8% in the top ten. The specimen sequenced was PBMCs. The receptors stem from a man between 45 and 60 years old in good health and CMV-seronegative. Each CDR3 is given with its conserved first and last residue.

V,J,CDR3
TRBV9,TRBJ2-5,CASSGRIWGREETQYF
TRBV27,TRBJ1-6,CAGSLFILYSPLHF
TRBV28,TRBJ2-3,CASSSSGTSGRDTQYF
TRBV29-1,TRBJ2-5,CSVEILAETQYF
TRBV6-6,TRBJ1-1,CASGLRQTEAFF
TRBV27,TRBJ2-7,CASSLGPSREQYF
TRBV19,TRBJ1-5,CARTTVLGQHQHF
TRBV7-9,TRBJ2-1,CASRLILALTLEEQFF
TRBV4-1,TRBJ2-1,CASSQARTSGNYNEQFF
TRBV7-9,TRBJ1-2,CASSPGQGAFHGYTF
TRBV7-9,TRBJ1-5,CASSLQGIGNQPQHF
TRBV5-1,TRBJ1-1,CASGEGGVMNTEAFF
TRBV19,TRBJ1-5,CASNDPRGRNQPQHF
TRBV7-2,TRBJ1-5,CASSLGVSLPGRSNQPQHF
TRBV28,TRBJ2-5,CASSFLGQGDRETQYF
TRBV9,TRBJ1-5,CASSGGQSNQPQHF
TRBV7-7,TRBJ2-5,CASSTGVRETQYF
TRBV7-8,TRBJ1-1,CASSPTHNTEAFF
TRBV6-1,TRBJ2-7,CASSEGRTETYEQYF
TRBV9,TRBJ2-7,CASSGGLENYEQYF
TRBV19,TRBJ2-1,CASSNGTSGYNEQFF
TRBV19,TRBJ2-1,CASSIRSSGGYNEQFF
TRBV7-8,TRBJ1-2,CASSLGTANYGYTF
TRBV9,TRBJ2-3,CASSVTSGGALDTQYF
TRBV10-1,TRBJ2-2,CASSDRGLAGNTGELFF
TRBV19,TRBJ2-3,CASSSFPRGGTDTQYF
TRBV5-6,TRBJ2-7,CASSPWTSGETYEQYF
TRBV6-1,TRBJ2-3,CASSDFSVWDTQYF
TRBV5-4,TRBJ2-7,CASSPAGGSTYEQYF
TRBV5-4,TRBJ2-1,CASSSRQGWDNEQFF
TRBV2,TRBJ2-5,CAAGREGMYF
TRBV6-5,TRBJ2-7,CASSYGTSGSYEQYF
TRBV6-1,TRBJ2-5,CAIRDREQETQYF
TRBV4-2,TRBJ2-7,CASSPGEPSYEQYF
TRBV6-5,TRBJ2-3,CASSPDVGGPDTQYF
TRBV7-2,TRBJ1-6,CASSPGLTGFASNSPLHF
TRBV27,TRBJ1-1,CASYSGRPKNTEAFF
TRBV15,TRBJ1-6,CATTGPKSWNSPLHF
TRBV25-1,TRBJ2-1,CASSEEGGGPYNEQFF
TRBV9,TRBJ1-2,CASSGRQGRSGYTF